Listed below are T cell receptor beta chains from one sample, sequenced in a study of control samples from healthy donors and cancer patients. TCRdb keeps only in-frame clones here, not all; method: immunoSEQ multiplex PCR. Altogether 85,000 to 95,000 clones are present, about 88% being singletons, with the ten largest covering approximately 14%. Sequencing was carried out using blood. These receptors all stem from a woman between 65 and 79 years old in good health. CDR3s include the opening cysteine and the closing phenylalanine or tryptophan. The order of the fields is clone size, J gene, D gene, V gene, CDR3 protein, CDR3 DNA. D genes are given only for firm matches. The size of a clone is reported for some rows only, either as once, few or many, or as a class for expanded clones.

- | TRBJ1-5 | - | TRBV2 | CASAPLGSNQPQHF | TGTGCCAGCGCCCCTTTGGGAAGCAATCAGCCCCAGCATTTT
- | TRBJ1-2 | TRBD1 | TRBV7-8 | CASSLADRATRGYTF | TGTGCCAGCAGCTTAGCCGACAGGGCGACAAGGGGCTACACCTTC
- | TRBJ2-7 | TRBD2 | TRBV6-5 | CASSWSSSGRRYEQYF | TGTGCCAGCAGTTGGTCTTCTAGCGGGAGAAGGTACGAGCAGTACTTC
- | TRBJ2-7 | - | TRBV24-1 | CATSDSRTPAEEQYF | TGTGCCACCAGTGATTCTAGGACTCCGGCTGAGGAGCAGTACTTC
- | TRBJ2-1 | - | TRBV10-3 | CATHLGGFNEQFF | TGTGCCACCCACCTGGGAGGATTCAATGAGCAGTTCTTC
few | TRBJ1-2 | - | TRBV12-3/TRBV12-4 | CASSLRGEGYTF | TGTGCCAGCTCCTTGAGGGGAGAGGGCTACACCTTC
- | TRBJ2-2 | - | TRBV28 | CATAHPVNTGELFF | TGTGCCACCGCTCACCCCGTGAACACCGGGGAGCTGTTTTTT
- | TRBJ2-1 | TRBD2 | TRBV6-5 | CASSYQPTSGRPEQFF | TGTGCCAGCAGTTACCAACCGACTAGCGGGAGACCTGAGCAGTTCTTC
- | TRBJ1-6 | TRBD1 | TRBV25-1 | CASRGTGKIDSPLHF | TGTGCCAGCAGAGGGACAGGGAAGATTGATTCACCCCTCCACTTT
- | TRBJ2-1 | TRBD2 | TRBV30 | CAWIAGGDSLYNEQFF | TGTGCCTGGATAGCGGGCGGGGACTCCCTCTACAATGAGCAGTTCTTC
- | TRBJ2-2 | - | TRBV3-1/TRBV3-2 | CASSQVIKTGHVGELFF | TGTGCCAGCAGCCAAGTGATAAAGACCGGCCATGTCGGGGAGCTGTTTTTT
- | TRBJ1-2 | - | TRBV5-1 | CASSLLAPQGDGYTF | TGCGCCAGCAGCTTGTTGGCACCCCAGGGAGATGGCTACACCTTC
- | TRBJ1-5 | - | TRBV19 | CASSTGVRYQPQHF | TGTGCCAGTAGTACAGGGGTTCGATATCAGCCCCAGCATTTT
few | TRBJ2-2 | - | TRBV7-2 | CASTLGGNTGELFF | TGTGCCAGCACCCTCGGAGGGAACACCGGGGAGCTGTTTTTT
- | TRBJ1-1 | - | TRBV19 | CASRPTRNTEAFF | TGTGCCAGTAGGCCCACCCGGAACACTGAAGCTTTCTTT
- | TRBJ1-2 | - | TRBV7-2 | CASSLPRGYGYTF | TGTGCCAGCAGCCTGCCCCGGGGCTATGGCTACACCTTC
- | TRBJ1-3 | - | TRBV13 | CASSLLNGNTIYF | TGTGCCAGCAGTCTTCTCAATGGAAACACCATATATTTT
once | TRBJ1-5 | TRBD1 | TRBV6-1 | CASSDTGVSRYSNQPQHF | TGTGCCAGCAGTGATACAGGGGTAAGCCGGTATAGCAATCAGCCCCAGCATTTT
- | TRBJ2-7 | TRBD1 | TRBV11-1 | CATSNRGYEQYF | TGTGCCACCTCGAACAGGGGCTACGAGCAGTACTTC
once | TRBJ1-6 | - | TRBV30 | CAWGLGRDSPLHF | TGTGCCTGGGGGTTGGGGCGAGATTCACCCCTCCACTTT
- | TRBJ2-5 | - | TRBV5-1 | CASSIPGSRETQYF | TGCGCCAGCAGCATTCCGGGGTCAAGGGAGACCCAGTACTTC
- | TRBJ2-5 | - | TRBV30 | CAWSGQGSGETQYF | TGTGCCTGGAGTGGACAAGGGAGCGGAGAGACCCAGTACTTC
- | TRBJ1-2 | - | TRBV7-9 | CASSWDRAYGYTF | TGTGCCAGCAGCTGGGACCGAGCCTATGGCTACACCTTC
- | TRBJ1-5 | - | TRBV7-9 | CASSPRGDSNQPQHF | TGTGCCAGCAGCCCCCGGGGAGATAGCAATCAGCCCCAGCATTTT